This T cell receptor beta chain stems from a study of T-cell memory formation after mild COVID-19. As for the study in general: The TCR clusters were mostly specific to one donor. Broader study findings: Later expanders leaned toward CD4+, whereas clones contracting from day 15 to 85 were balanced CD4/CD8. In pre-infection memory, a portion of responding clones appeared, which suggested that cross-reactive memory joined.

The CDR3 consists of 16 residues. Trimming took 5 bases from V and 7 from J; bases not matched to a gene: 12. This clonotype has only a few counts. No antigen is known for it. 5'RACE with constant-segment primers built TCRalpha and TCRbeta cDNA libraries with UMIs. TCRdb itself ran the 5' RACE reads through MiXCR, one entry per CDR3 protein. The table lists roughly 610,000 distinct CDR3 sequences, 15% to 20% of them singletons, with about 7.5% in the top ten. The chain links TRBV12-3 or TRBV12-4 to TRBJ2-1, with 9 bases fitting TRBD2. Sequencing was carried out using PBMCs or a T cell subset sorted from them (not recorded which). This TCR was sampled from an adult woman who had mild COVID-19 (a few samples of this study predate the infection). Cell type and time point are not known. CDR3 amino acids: CASSPRLAARQNEQFF. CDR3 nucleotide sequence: TGTGCCAGCAGTCCTCGACTAGCGGCTCGTCAAAATGAGCAGTTCTTC.